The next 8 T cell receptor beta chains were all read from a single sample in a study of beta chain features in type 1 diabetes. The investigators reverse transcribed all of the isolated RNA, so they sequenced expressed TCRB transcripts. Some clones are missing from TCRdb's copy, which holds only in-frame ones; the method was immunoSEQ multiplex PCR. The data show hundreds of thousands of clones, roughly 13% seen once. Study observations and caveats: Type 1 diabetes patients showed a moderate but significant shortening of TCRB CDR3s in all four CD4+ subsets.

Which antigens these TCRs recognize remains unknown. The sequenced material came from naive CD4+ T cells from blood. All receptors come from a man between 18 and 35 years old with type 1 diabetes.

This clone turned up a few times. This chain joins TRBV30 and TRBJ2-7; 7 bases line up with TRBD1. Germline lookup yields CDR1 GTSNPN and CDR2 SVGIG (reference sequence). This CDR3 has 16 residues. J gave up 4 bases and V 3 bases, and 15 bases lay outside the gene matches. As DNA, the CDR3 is TGTGCCTGGAGCCCTGATTATTCCGGACAGGCGTACGAGCAGTACTTC. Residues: CAWSPDYSGQAYEQYF.

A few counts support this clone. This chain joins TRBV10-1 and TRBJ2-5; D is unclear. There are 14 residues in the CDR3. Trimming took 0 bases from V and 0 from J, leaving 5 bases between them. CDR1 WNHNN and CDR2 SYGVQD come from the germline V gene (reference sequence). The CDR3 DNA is TGCGCCAGCAGTGAGTCAGGGTACCAAGAGACCCAGTACTTC. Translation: CASSESGYQETQYF.

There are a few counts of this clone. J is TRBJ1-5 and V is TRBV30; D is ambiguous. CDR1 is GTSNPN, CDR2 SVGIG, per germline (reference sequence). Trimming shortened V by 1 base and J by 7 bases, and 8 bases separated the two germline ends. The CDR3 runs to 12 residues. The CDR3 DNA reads TGTGCCTGGAGTGGTCTAGACCAGCCCCAGCATTTT. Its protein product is CAWSGLDQPQHF.

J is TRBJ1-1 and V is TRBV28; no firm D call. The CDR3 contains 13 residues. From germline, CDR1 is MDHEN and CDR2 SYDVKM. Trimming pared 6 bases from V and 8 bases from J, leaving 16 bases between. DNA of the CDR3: TGTGCCAGCAGCGGACCCCGATTTATCGAAGCTTTCTTT. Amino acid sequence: CASSGPRFIEAFF. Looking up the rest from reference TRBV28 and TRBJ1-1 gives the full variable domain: DVKVTQSSRYLVKRTGEKVFLECVQDMDHENMFWYRQDPGLGLRLIYFSYDVKMKEKGDIPEGYSVSREKKERFSLILESASTNQTSMYLCASSGPRFIEAFFGQGTRLTVV.

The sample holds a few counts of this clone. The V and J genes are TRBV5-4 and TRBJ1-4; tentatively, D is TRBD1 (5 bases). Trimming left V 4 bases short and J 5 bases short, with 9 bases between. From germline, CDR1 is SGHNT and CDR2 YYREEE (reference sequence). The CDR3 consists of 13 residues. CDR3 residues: CASSRGQNEKLFF. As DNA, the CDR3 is TGTGCCAGCAGCCGGGGCCAGAATGAAAAACTGTTTTTT.

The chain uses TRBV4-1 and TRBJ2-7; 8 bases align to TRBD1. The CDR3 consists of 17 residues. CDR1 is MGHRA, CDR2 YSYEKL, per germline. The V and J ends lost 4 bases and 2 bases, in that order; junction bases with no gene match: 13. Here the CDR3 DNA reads TGCGCCAGCAGCCTGTTCCCAACCGGGACAGGAGCCTACGAGCAGTACTTC. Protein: CASSLFPTGTGAYEQYF.

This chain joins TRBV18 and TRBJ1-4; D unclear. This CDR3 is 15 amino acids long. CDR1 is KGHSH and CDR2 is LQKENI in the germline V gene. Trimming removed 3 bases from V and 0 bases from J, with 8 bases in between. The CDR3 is CASSPMVATNEKLFF. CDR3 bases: TGTGCCAGCTCACCGATGGTTGCAACTAATGAAAAACTGTTTTTT.

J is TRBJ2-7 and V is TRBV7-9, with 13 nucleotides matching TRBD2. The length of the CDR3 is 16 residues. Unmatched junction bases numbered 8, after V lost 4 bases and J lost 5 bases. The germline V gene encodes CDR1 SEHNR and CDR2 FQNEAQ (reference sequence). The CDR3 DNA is TGTGCCAGCAGCTCGGCGGCCGGACTAGCGGGAGACGAGCAGTACTTC. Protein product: CASSSAAGLAGDEQYF.